This T cell receptor (beta chain) was observed in a study of shared clonotypes between healthy human individuals. V was shortened by 4 bases and J by 8 bases, with 31 bases between the two germline ends. The CDR3 runs 19 residues. Germline lookup yields CDR1 SGHTA and CDR2 FQGNSA. The data were produced by immunoSEQ multiplex PCR, yet TCRdb's version contains in-frame clones alone and is incomplete. The data contain some 1 million clones, about 76% of them singletons. This TCR came from a man between 18 and 29 years old in good health. Sequencing was performed on memory CD4+ T cells sorted from blood. The subset: CD45RA-negative fraction. The rearrangement joins TRBV7-2 to TRBJ2-3; either TRBD1 or TRBD2 may supply D (5 bases each). The CDR3 spells CASSSPYRSSGQPGITQYF. In nucleotides, the CDR3 is TGTGCCAGCAGCTCGCCTTACCGGTCATCGGGGCAACCGGGCATTACGCAGTATTTT.